This T cell receptor beta chain was profiled in a study of shared clonotypes between healthy human individuals. Study-wide points: Clonotypes that were shared across four donors made up about 5.1% of naive CD4 clonotypes.

As for this clone: The target antigen is unknown.

Only in-frame clones appear in the TCRdb table, and some are missing; sequencing was by immunoSEQ multiplex PCR. This sample has more than 2 million clones; 90% to 95% occur once, and the top ten carry 0.1% to 0.15%. Germline lookup yields CDR1 SGHVS and CDR2 FNYEAQ. CDR3 length: 16 residues. Trimming removed 1 base from V and 0 bases from J; junction bases left unmatched: 5. Nashville, Tennessee was home to all donors, who were Caucasian adults. The sequence derives from a man younger than 35 in good health. Sequenced sample: naive CD4+ T cells sorted from blood. Subset noted: CD45RA+ positively selected. V usage is TRBV7-6 and J usage is TRBJ2-7; 8 nucleotides align to TRBD2. In nucleotides, the CDR3 is TGTGCCAGCAGCTTAGTTAGCGGGACTCACTCCTACGAGCAGTACTTC. Its translation: CASSLVSGTHSYEQYF.